This T cell receptor beta chain was recorded in a study of blood T cell repertoires in COVID-19. About the research overall: Specimens from acute and convalescent COVID-19 originated in the United States, Italy and Spain. PBMCs, B-cell-depleted T cells, or T cells were the source of the cDNA or gDNA that made up the material.

It was during active infection that Seattle patients were enrolled and then longitudinally followed. The CDR3 sequence is 15 residues long. CDR1 MRHNA and CDR2 SNTAGT come from the germline V gene. With 3 bases clipped from V and 5 bases from J, the junction kept 5 bases outside the gene matches. As processed by the authors: Amplification with reference gene primers provided the estimates of nucleated cell counts. The table came from immunoSEQ multiplex PCR; TCRdb's copy has only in-frame clones and leaves some out. Clone size and the V and J calls come from that table; the DNA yielded D and trimming. Of about 92,000 clones listed, approximately 88% are singletons.

What was sequenced was peripheral blood. The rearrangement uses TRBV6-4 and TRBJ2-1; TRBD2 matches 9 bases. This sequence was found in a woman aged 60 to 75 with COVID-19, enrolled during active disease. In DNA, the CDR3 is TGTGCCAGCAGTGAGAGCGGGGGGCGAGACAATGAGCAGTTCTTC. Its translation: CASSESGGRDNEQFF.